One and the same sample provided the 14 T cell receptor beta chains below, sequenced in a study of blood T cell repertoires in COVID-19. Using immunoSEQ multiplex PCR, the repertoire was profiled, and TCRdb retains in-frame clones only, with some absent. The repertoire has about 280,000 clones, roughly 80% of them found once; the top ten carry 4.5% to 6%. The material sequenced was PBMCs or T cells enriched from blood (not recorded which). The receptors come from a man aged 35 to 55 who had been exposed to COVID-19.

The rearrangement uses TRBV3-1 (or the pseudogene TRBV3-2) and TRBJ2-1, with unresolved D. This CDR3 has 12 residues. Germline values: CDR1 LGHDT, CDR2 YNNKEL (reference sequence). V lost 4 bases and J 10 bases, leaving 11 bases between the germline ends. This CDR3 is CASSLTVREQFF. CDR3 bases: TGTGCCAGCAGCCTAACTGTCCGAGAGCAGTTCTTC.

The chain employs TRBV2 and TRBJ1-5; weak D call: TRBD1 (5 bases). This CDR3 spans 14 amino acids. Germline CDR1 SNHLY, CDR2 FYNNEI. V was trimmed by 6 bases and J by 1 base, leaving 10 bases between them. The chain's CDR3 is CASSQTASNQPQHF. The CDR3 coding sequence is TGTGCCAGCAGCCAGACAGCGAGCAATCAGCCCCAGCATTTT.

The CDR3: CSVASGTDNQPQHF. CDR3 DNA: TGCAGCGTTGCCTCCGGGACAGACAATCAGCCCCAGCATTTT. The V and J genes are TRBV29-1 and TRBJ1-5, with 7 nucleotides matching TRBD1. V was pared by 4 bases and J by 3 bases, with 6 bases of the junction left unmatched. CDR3 length equals 14 residues. Germline values: CDR1 SQVTM, CDR2 ANQGSEA.

The chain uses TRBV19 and TRBJ2-1, with a weak D call TRBD2 (6 bases). The CDR3 loop spans 15 amino acids. Trimming removed 3 bases from V and 4 bases from J, with 13 bases in between. Germline loops: CDR1 LNHDA, CDR2 SQIVND (reference sequence). CDR3 nucleotides: TGTGCCAGTAGTATCTATTCGGGAGAGTACAATGAGCAGTTCTTC. Its protein product is CASSIYSGEYNEQFF.

The chain has TRBV19 and TRBJ2-1; D unclear. V was shortened by 1 base and J by 0 bases, with 10 bases between the two germline ends. The CDR3 is 16 residues long. Germline values: CDR1 LNHDA, CDR2 SQIVND (reference sequence). The CDR3, as DNA: TGTGCCAGTAGTATAGCAGGCAGGCGCTCCTACAATGAGCAGTTCTTC. Translated: CASSIAGRRSYNEQFF.

The sample holds many counts of this clone. The chain is built from TRBV19 and TRBJ2-1; 13 nucleotides agree with TRBD2. The CDR3 has 19 amino acids. After removal of 5 bases from V and 4 bases from J, the junction contained 14 bases not matched to a gene. CDR1 is LNHDA and CDR2 is SQIVND in the germline V gene (reference sequence). DNA for the CDR3: TGTGCCAGTAGTCTGGGACTAGCGGGATTTCCGGGGGGTTACAATGAGCAGTTCTTC. Residues: CASSLGLAGFPGGYNEQFF.

The count of this clone is one. The rearrangement links TRBV23-1 to TRBJ2-7, with 7 bases lining up with TRBD2. TRBV23-1 is recorded as an ORF, its role being uncertain. CDR3 length: 14 residues. V gave up 0 bases and J gave up 5 bases; unmatched junction bases: 4. The CDR3 DNA follows: TGCGCCAGCAGTCAATCGACTAGCTTCCACGAGCAGTACTTC. It codes for CASSQSTSFHEQYF.

J is TRBJ2-1 and V is TRBV5-8; the D is unclear. This CDR3 is 9 amino acids long. Germline CDR1 is SGHTS and CDR2 is YDEGEE. Deletions cut 4 bases from V and 13 bases from J, with 6 bases between. The CDR3 loop is CASSLFQFF. CDR3 coding DNA: TGTGCCAGCAGCCTATTCCAGTTCTTC.

The chain joins TRBV27 to TRBJ2-1, with D unclear. V lost 5 bases and J lost 2, with 10 bases in between. This CDR3 spans 14 amino acids. Germline V CDR1 and CDR2: MNHEY, SMNVEV (reference sequence). DNA for the CDR3: TGTGCCAGCAGTAAAAGCGTACCCTACAATGAGCAGTTCTTC. It specifies CASSKSVPYNEQFF.

This clone came up once. The chain is built from TRBV30 and TRBJ1-1; a possible D gene is TRBD1 (6 bases). The CDR3 sequence is 13 residues long. The V end was cut by 7 bases, the J end by 5 bases, with 17 bases between. Germline CDR1 is GTSNPN and CDR2 is SVGIG (reference sequence). CDR3 bases: TGTGCCTCCCTACAGGGAATAGGGACTGAAGCTTTCTTT. This encodes CASLQGIGTEAFF.

The rearrangement joins TRBV19 to TRBJ1-2; no clear D gene. The CDR3 contains 14 residues. V lost 2 bases and J lost 5, with 12 bases in between. The germline V gene has CDR1 LNHDA and CDR2 SQIVND (reference sequence). CDR3 protein: CASSISGSMYGYTF. The CDR3 DNA follows: TGTGCCAGTAGTATATCAGGATCTATGTATGGCTACACCTTC.

This chain connects TRBV19 to TRBJ2-5; tentatively, D is TRBD2 (5 bases). The V and J ends lost 9 bases and 5 bases respectively, with 13 bases between them. Germline V gene data show CDR1 as LNHDA and CDR2 as SQIVND (reference sequence). CDR3 length: 12 residues. The DNA for the CDR3 is TGTGCCAGCGGCGGCGGGTGGGAGACCCAGTACTTC. It is translated as CASGGGWETQYF.

This chain connects TRBV5-8 to TRBJ2-1; TRBD1 might be the D (5 bases). V lost 2 bases and J lost 6, with 24 bases in between. CDR1 is SGHTS and CDR2 is YDEGEE in the germline V gene. The CDR3 loop spans 18 amino acids. The CDR3 nucleotides are TGTGCCAGCAGCTTTGCCCTTACAGGCTTTACAAGAGGCAATGAGCAGTTCTTC. Amino acids: CASSFALTGFTRGNEQFF.

The chain has TRBV30 and TRBJ1-1, with D possibly TRBD1 on 5 matching bases. Between the trimmed V and J ends, which lost 2 bases and 6 bases, there was a span of 10 bases. CDR1 GTSNPN and CDR2 SVGIG come from the germline V gene (reference sequence). The CDR3 extends over 12 amino acids. CDR3 amino acids: CAWSRGVAEAFF. The CDR3 DNA is TGTGCCTGGAGTCGGGGGGTTGCTGAAGCTTTCTTT.